This TCR beta chain stems from a study of blood T cell repertoires in COVID-19. Study background: Some COVID-19 samples were acute and others convalescent; all came from the United States, Italy and Spain. T cells, B-cell-depleted T cells, or PBMCs supplied cDNA or gDNA.

With V trimmed by 1 base and J by 4 bases, 9 bases remained unmatched. Germline V gene sequence: CDR1 LGHDT, CDR2 YNNKEL (reference sequence). The CDR3 runs 17 residues. Per the original data handling: Using reference gene primer amplification, nucleated cell counts were estimated. Sequencing used immunoSEQ multiplex PCR; TCRdb keeps in-frame clones, though not all of them. V and J calls and clone size are those listed in that table; D and trimming were worked out from the DNA. Here the sample spans about 120,000 clones, less than 90% being singletons. The chain couples TRBV3-1 (or the pseudogene TRBV3-2) to TRBJ2-1; 8 bases map to TRBD1. The clonotype comes from a woman of 80 years or more with acute or convalescent COVID-19. The sample comprised peripheral blood. CDR3 bases: TGTGCCAGCAGCCAAGGGACAGGGTACACCTTATACAATGAGCAGTTCTTC. Its protein product is CASSQGTGYTLYNEQFF.